The rows below give T cell receptor beta chains drawn from one sample of a study of CD8 T cells in ankylosing spondylitis. TCRdb processed the 5' RACE reads anew with MiXCR; each CDR3 protein has one entry. The repertoire consists of about 25,000 distinct CDR3 sequences, with less than 3% occurring once and the leading ten covering roughly 7.7%. The sequencing sample was made of blood, either unsorted or a sorted T cell fraction (not recorded which). The receptor source for this set is a female donor with ankylosing spondylitis or in good health (not recorded which). Each CDR3 is given with its conserved first and last residue. The order of the fields is clone size, V gene, D gene, J gene, CDR3 protein, CDR3 DNA. D genes are given only for firm matches. For some rows the clone size is stated as once, few or many, or as a class when expanded; others skip it.

abundance: many
v_gene: TRBV9
d_gene: -
j_gene: TRBJ2-6
CDR3aa: CASSVDSGANVLTF
CDR3nt: TGTGCCAGCAGCGTGGACTCTGGGGCCAACGTCCTGACTTTC

abundance: many
v_gene: TRBV9
d_gene: -
j_gene: TRBJ2-2
CDR3aa: CASSVAGQTTGELFF
CDR3nt: TGTGCCAGCAGCGTAGCTGGGCAAACCACCGGGGAGCTGTTTTTT

abundance: medium-sized
v_gene: TRBV9
d_gene: -
j_gene: TRBJ2-1
CDR3aa: CASSLHPGLGSDEQFF
CDR3nt: TGTGCCAGCAGCCTCCACCCGGGACTGGGTAGCGATGAGCAGTTCTTC

abundance: many
v_gene: TRBV9
d_gene: -
j_gene: TRBJ2-7
CDR3aa: CASSANFGGYEQYF
CDR3nt: TGTGCCAGCAGCGCCAACTTCGGAGGTTACGAGCAGTACTTC

abundance: -
v_gene: TRBV9
d_gene: TRBD2
j_gene: TRBJ2-3
CDR3aa: CASSVVAGFTDTQYF
CDR3nt: TGTGCCAGCAGCGTAGTAGCGGGGTTCACAGATACGCAGTATTTT

abundance: many
v_gene: TRBV29-1
d_gene: -
j_gene: TRBJ2-2
CDR3aa: CSPYRQPNTGELFF
CDR3nt: TGCAGCCCCTACCGTCAGCCGAACACCGGGGAGCTGTTTTTT

abundance: -
v_gene: TRBV9
d_gene: -
j_gene: TRBJ2-7
CDR3aa: CASSVGAFYEQYF
CDR3nt: TGTGCCAGCAGCGTAGGAGCATTCTACGAGCAGTACTTC

abundance: -
v_gene: TRBV9
d_gene: -
j_gene: TRBJ2-7
CDR3aa: CASSLGGTSTYEQYF
CDR3nt: TGTGCCAGCAGCCTAGGGGGGACCTCCACCTACGAGCAGTACTTC

abundance: many
v_gene: TRBV9
d_gene: TRBD2
j_gene: TRBJ2-2
CDR3aa: CASSAGLVSSSGELFF
CDR3nt: TGTGCCAGCAGCGCCGGACTAGTTAGTAGCTCAGGGGAGCTGTTTTTT

abundance: many
v_gene: TRBV9
d_gene: -
j_gene: TRBJ2-3
CDR3aa: CASSSSAPPLSDTQYF
CDR3nt: TGTGCCAGCAGCTCTAGCGCGCCTCCCCTATCAGATACGCAGTATTTT

abundance: medium-sized
v_gene: TRBV21-1
d_gene: -
j_gene: TRBJ2-7
CDR3aa: CASSRGRYEQYF
CDR3nt: TGTGCCAGCAGTCGAGGGAGGTACGAGCAGTACTTC

abundance: many
v_gene: TRBV9
d_gene: TRBD2
j_gene: TRBJ2-2
CDR3aa: CASGTSGNTGELFF
CDR3nt: TGTGCCAGCGGGACTAGCGGAAACACCGGGGAGCTGTTTTTT

abundance: many
v_gene: TRBV9
d_gene: -
j_gene: TRBJ1-3
CDR3aa: CASSVAGIGFSSGNTIYF
CDR3nt: TGTGCCAGCAGCGTAGCGGGGATCGGATTTAGCTCTGGAAACACCATATATTTT

abundance: many
v_gene: TRBV9
d_gene: TRBD1
j_gene: TRBJ2-3
CDR3aa: CASNTKGQGSTDTQYF
CDR3nt: TGTGCCAGCAACACTAAAGGACAGGGGAGCACAGATACGCAGTATTTT

abundance: many
v_gene: TRBV9
d_gene: TRBD1
j_gene: TRBJ2-2
CDR3aa: CASSVGQGAAGELFF
CDR3nt: TGTGCCAGCAGCGTGGGACAGGGGGCGGCCGGGGAGCTGTTTTTT

abundance: -
v_gene: TRBV9
d_gene: -
j_gene: TRBJ2-1
CDR3aa: CASSVAFQSSYNEQFF
CDR3nt: TGTGCCAGCAGCGTAGCTTTCCAGAGCTCCTACAATGAGCAGTTCTTC

abundance: many
v_gene: TRBV9
d_gene: -
j_gene: TRBJ1-4
CDR3aa: CASSPRPATNEKLFF
CDR3nt: TGTGCCAGCAGCCCGCGCCCTGCAACTAATGAAAAACTGTTTTTT

abundance: many
v_gene: TRBV9
d_gene: -
j_gene: TRBJ1-3
CDR3aa: CASSPRLVSGNTIYF
CDR3nt: TGTGCCAGCAGCCCCCGGTTAGTCTCTGGAAACACCATATATTTT

abundance: many
v_gene: TRBV9
d_gene: -
j_gene: TRBJ1-2
CDR3aa: CASSVAGSLSYGYTF
CDR3nt: TGTGCCAGCAGCGTAGCAGGGTCCCTTAGCTATGGCTACACCTTC

abundance: many
v_gene: TRBV9
d_gene: -
j_gene: TRBJ2-7
CDR3aa: CASSVGPGPPLSYEQYF
CDR3nt: TGTGCCAGCAGCGTAGGCCCAGGGCCCCCATTATCCTACGAGCAGTACTTC

abundance: few
v_gene: TRBV9
d_gene: -
j_gene: TRBJ2-1
CDR3aa: CASSVAVGPGYPYNEQFF
CDR3nt: TGTGCCAGCAGCGTAGCGGTGGGGCCAGGATATCCCTACAATGAGCAGTTCTTC

abundance: many
v_gene: TRBV9
d_gene: TRBD2
j_gene: TRBJ2-1
CDR3aa: CASSVSSGGSREQFF
CDR3nt: TGTGCCAGCAGCGTATCTAGCGGGGGTTCCCGTGAGCAGTTCTTC

abundance: many
v_gene: TRBV9
d_gene: -
j_gene: TRBJ1-5
CDR3aa: CASSVASDGQPQHF
CDR3nt: TGTGCCAGCAGCGTAGCATCCGATGGTCAGCCCCAGCATTTT

abundance: -
v_gene: TRBV9
d_gene: TRBD2
j_gene: TRBJ2-5
CDR3aa: CASSALAGGAETQYF
CDR3nt: TGTGCCAGCAGCGCACTAGCGGGGGGGGCCGAGACCCAGTACTTC

abundance: many
v_gene: TRBV9
d_gene: -
j_gene: TRBJ1-2
CDR3aa: CASSVDIGTYYGYTF
CDR3nt: TGTGCCAGCAGCGTAGATATCGGGACATACTATGGCTACACCTTC

abundance: many
v_gene: TRBV9
d_gene: TRBD1
j_gene: TRBJ2-1
CDR3aa: CASSVGPRDSYNEQFF
CDR3nt: TGTGCCAGCAGCGTAGGGCCACGGGACAGTTACAATGAGCAGTTCTTC

abundance: many
v_gene: TRBV9
d_gene: -
j_gene: TRBJ2-3
CDR3aa: CASSVEGTMGAGTQYF
CDR3nt: TGTGCCAGCAGCGTAGAGGGGACCATGGGGGCAGGTACGCAGTATTTT

abundance: many
v_gene: TRBV9
d_gene: -
j_gene: TRBJ2-6
CDR3aa: CASSVGGVGANVLTF
CDR3nt: TGTGCCAGCAGCGTAGGAGGGGTCGGGGCCAACGTCCTGACTTTC

abundance: many
v_gene: TRBV9
d_gene: TRBD1
j_gene: TRBJ1-2
CDR3aa: CASSVYTGDYGYTF
CDR3nt: TGTGCCAGCAGCGTTTATACAGGGGACTATGGCTACACCTTC

abundance: many
v_gene: TRBV9
d_gene: TRBD1
j_gene: TRBJ2-1
CDR3aa: CASSVGGTGIYEQFF
CDR3nt: TGTGCCAGCAGCGTAGGCGGGACAGGGATCTATGAGCAGTTCTTC

abundance: many
v_gene: TRBV9
d_gene: TRBD2
j_gene: TRBJ2-4
CDR3aa: CASSDGGSRDIQYF
CDR3nt: TGTGCCAGCAGCGACGGGGGGAGCAGAGACATTCAGTACTTC

abundance: many
v_gene: TRBV9
d_gene: TRBD2
j_gene: TRBJ2-7
CDR3aa: CASSVLAGNYEQYF
CDR3nt: TGTGCCAGCAGCGTACTAGCGGGGAACTACGAGCAGTACTTC

abundance: many
v_gene: TRBV9
d_gene: -
j_gene: TRBJ2-7
CDR3aa: CASSVAPQGGREQYF
CDR3nt: TGTGCCAGCAGCGTAGCCCCACAGGGTGGGCGAGAGCAGTACTTC

abundance: many
v_gene: TRBV9
d_gene: TRBD1
j_gene: TRBJ2-1
CDR3aa: CASSRQGGEQFF
CDR3nt: TGTGCCAGCAGCCGACAGGGGGGTGAGCAGTTCTTC

abundance: many
v_gene: TRBV9
d_gene: -
j_gene: TRBJ2-5
CDR3aa: CASTAGTAQETQYF
CDR3nt: TGTGCCAGCACCGCGGGCACAGCCCAAGAGACCCAGTACTTC

abundance: many
v_gene: TRBV18
d_gene: -
j_gene: TRBJ1-1
CDR3aa: CASSPAQGSNGNTEAFF
CDR3nt: TGTGCCAGCTCACCAGCCCAGGGTAGCAACGGGAACACTGAAGCTTTCTTT

abundance: many
v_gene: TRBV9
d_gene: TRBD2
j_gene: TRBJ2-1
CDR3aa: CASSVGLAGAGEQFF
CDR3nt: TGTGCCAGCAGCGTGGGTCTAGCGGGAGCCGGTGAGCAGTTCTTC

abundance: many
v_gene: TRBV9
d_gene: -
j_gene: TRBJ2-2
CDR3aa: CASALERGRGELFF
CDR3nt: TGTGCCAGCGCCTTAGAGCGAGGGAGGGGGGAGCTGTTTTTT

abundance: many
v_gene: TRBV9
d_gene: -
j_gene: TRBJ2-5
CDR3aa: CASSALGTVQETQYF
CDR3nt: TGTGCCAGCAGCGCCTTGGGGACGGTCCAAGAGACCCAGTACTTC

abundance: many
v_gene: TRBV9
d_gene: -
j_gene: TRBJ2-4
CDR3aa: CASSEKSGNIQYF
CDR3nt: TGTGCCAGCAGCGAAAAGTCGGGAAACATTCAGTACTTC

abundance: many
v_gene: TRBV9
d_gene: -
j_gene: TRBJ2-4
CDR3aa: CASSVVGTPGNIQYF
CDR3nt: TGTGCCAGCAGCGTAGTGGGGACCCCAGGGAACATTCAGTACTTC

abundance: -
v_gene: TRBV9
d_gene: TRBD1
j_gene: TRBJ2-5
CDR3aa: CASSVVGTGKGQETQYF
CDR3nt: TGTGCCAGCAGCGTAGTGGGGACAGGTAAAGGTCAAGAGACCCAGTACTTC